Listed below are T cell receptor beta chains from one sample, sequenced in a study of patients and donors after allogeneic stem cell transplantation. TCRdb re-called the RT-PCR reads through MiXCR, storing one row per CDR3 protein. The data contain 920,000 or so distinct CDR3 sequences, about a sixth of them singletons. Sequencing used blood, either unsorted or a sorted T cell fraction (not recorded which). The origin of the receptors is a human donor who was either an allogeneic HSCT recipient or a stem cell or donor lymphocyte infusion donor (not recorded which). It is not recorded whose cells these are; they may come from a transplant donor. CDR3s include the opening cysteine and the closing phenylalanine or tryptophan. Fields, in order: CDR3 DNA, CDR3 protein, J gene, clone size, D gene, V gene. The D gene is left open where the match is weak. Clone size is stated in some rows and not others, as once, few, many or a class when expanded.

CDR3nt: TGCGCCAGCAGCTTAGTCAGAAGCCTAGACAGGGGTCGGGAGCAGTACTTC
CDR3aa: CASSLVRSLDRGREQYF
j_gene: TRBJ2-7
abundance: NA
d_gene: TRBD1
v_gene: TRBV5-1

CDR3nt: TGCAGTGCTAGAAGTGAAACCTACGAGCAGTACTTC
CDR3aa: CSARSETYEQYF
j_gene: TRBJ2-7
abundance: NA
d_gene: NA
v_gene: TRBV20-1

CDR3nt: TGTGCCAGCAGCGTGGACGGGGGACAGGCCTCCTACGAGCAGTACTTC
CDR3aa: CASSVDGGQASYEQYF
j_gene: TRBJ2-7
abundance: NA
d_gene: TRBD1
v_gene: TRBV7-3

CDR3nt: TGTGCCAGCAGTAACCCGGGACAGGGGGCGATGAATGAGCAGTTCTTC
CDR3aa: CASSNPGQGAMNEQFF
j_gene: TRBJ2-1
abundance: NA
d_gene: TRBD1
v_gene: TRBV6-2/TRBV6-3

CDR3nt: TGTGCCAGCAACTCCGTTACTCAGGACAGTAACAATGAGCAGTTCTTC
CDR3aa: CASNSVTQDSNNEQFF
j_gene: TRBJ2-1
abundance: NA
d_gene: NA
v_gene: TRBV3-1

CDR3nt: TGTGCCAGCAGCGAAGGACAGACCAATCAGCCCCAGCATTTT
CDR3aa: CASSEGQTNQPQHF
j_gene: TRBJ1-5
abundance: many
d_gene: NA
v_gene: TRBV12-3/TRBV12-4

CDR3nt: TGTGCCAGCAGTGAGTTTCAAGGCTACACCTTC
CDR3aa: CASSEFQGYTF
j_gene: TRBJ1-2
abundance: NA
d_gene: NA
v_gene: TRBV2

CDR3nt: TGTGCCACCAGTGATAGGGCCTACACAGATACGCAGTATTTT
CDR3aa: CATSDRAYTDTQYF
j_gene: TRBJ2-3
abundance: NA
d_gene: NA
v_gene: TRBV24-1

CDR3nt: TGCAGCGTTAACCAGGGGAACGGCTACACCTTC
CDR3aa: CSVNQGNGYTF
j_gene: TRBJ1-2
abundance: few
d_gene: NA
v_gene: TRBV29-1

CDR3nt: TGTGCCAGCAGCTTAGCCACGGACAGGGACTCCTACGAGCAGTACTTC
CDR3aa: CASSLATDRDSYEQYF
j_gene: TRBJ2-7
abundance: once
d_gene: TRBD1
v_gene: TRBV7-2

CDR3nt: TGTGCCAGCAGTCAGGACTACGCCTACGAGCAGTACTTC
CDR3aa: CASSQDYAYEQYF
j_gene: TRBJ2-7
abundance: few
d_gene: NA
v_gene: TRBV6-1

CDR3nt: TGCGCCAGCAGCTTGGATACGTCGGGGACCCAGTACTTC
CDR3aa: CASSLDTSGTQYF
j_gene: TRBJ2-5
abundance: few
d_gene: NA
v_gene: TRBV5-1

CDR3nt: TGTGCCAGCGGATCGGATTTGTGGAAGGCTACTGAAGCTTTCTTT
CDR3aa: CASGSDLWKATEAFF
j_gene: TRBJ1-1
abundance: few
d_gene: NA
v_gene: TRBV6-1

CDR3nt: TGCGCCAGCAGCTTTATGGGGGTCGGAGAGACCCAGTACTTC
CDR3aa: CASSFMGVGETQYF
j_gene: TRBJ2-5
abundance: few
d_gene: NA
v_gene: TRBV5-1

CDR3nt: TGCAGCGTTGTTACGCGTGGGGGGGGGTCCTACAATGAGCAGTTCTTC
CDR3aa: CSVVTRGGGSYNEQFF
j_gene: TRBJ2-1
abundance: NA
d_gene: TRBD2
v_gene: TRBV29-1

CDR3nt: TGTGCCAGCAGTTCCAACCGTGGATCTGTCACAGATACGCAGTATTTT
CDR3aa: CASSSNRGSVTDTQYF
j_gene: TRBJ2-3
abundance: NA
d_gene: NA
v_gene: TRBV6-5

CDR3nt: TGTGCCAGCAGACACGACAGGGGGCACGAGACCCAGTACTTC
CDR3aa: CASRHDRGHETQYF
j_gene: TRBJ2-5
abundance: NA
d_gene: TRBD1
v_gene: TRBV27

CDR3nt: TGTGCCAGCAGTTTGGGCGGGAGCCCGAATGAGCAGTTCTTC
CDR3aa: CASSLGGSPNEQFF
j_gene: TRBJ2-1
abundance: NA
d_gene: TRBD2
v_gene: TRBV27

CDR3nt: TGTGCCAGCAGTTACCCCTCCCCGGGACAGGGTTCTCTGCCCCAGCATTTT
CDR3aa: CASSYPSPGQGSLPQHF
j_gene: TRBJ1-5
abundance: few
d_gene: TRBD1
v_gene: TRBV6-2/TRBV6-3

CDR3nt: TGTGCCAGCAGGTCTTTTGGGGCAGATACGCAGTATTTT
CDR3aa: CASRSFGADTQYF
j_gene: TRBJ2-3
abundance: NA
d_gene: NA
v_gene: TRBV6-1

CDR3nt: TGCAGTGCTAGCCCCGGGGGCCTAGGCACAGATACGCAGTATTTT
CDR3aa: CSASPGGLGTDTQYF
j_gene: TRBJ2-3
abundance: NA
d_gene: NA
v_gene: TRBV20-1

CDR3nt: TGCGCCAGCAGCCAAGGGGAGACAGATTCCTACAATGAGCAGTTCTTC
CDR3aa: CASSQGETDSYNEQFF
j_gene: TRBJ2-1
abundance: NA
d_gene: NA
v_gene: TRBV4-3

CDR3nt: TGTGCTAGTGGTTCGGACCTTAGCGGATTAGCCAAAAACATTCAGTACTTC
CDR3aa: CASGSDLSGLAKNIQYF
j_gene: TRBJ2-4
abundance: few
d_gene: NA
v_gene: TRBV12-5

CDR3nt: TGCGCCAGCAGCGCCCGGACTAGTCCAGATACGCAGTATTTT
CDR3aa: CASSARTSPDTQYF
j_gene: TRBJ2-3
abundance: few
d_gene: TRBD2
v_gene: TRBV4-1

CDR3nt: TGTGCCAGCACGCTGGGAGCGATGGAGGGAAACACCATATATTTT
CDR3aa: CASTLGAMEGNTIYF
j_gene: TRBJ1-3
abundance: few
d_gene: NA
v_gene: TRBV11-2

CDR3nt: TGTGCCAGCAGCTTCGATACGCAGTATTTT
CDR3aa: CASSFDTQYF
j_gene: TRBJ2-3
abundance: many
d_gene: NA
v_gene: TRBV28

CDR3nt: TGTGCCAGCAGCCCCAACGCCTACTCCTACAATGAGCAGTTCTTC
CDR3aa: CASSPNAYSYNEQFF
j_gene: TRBJ2-1
abundance: NA
d_gene: NA
v_gene: TRBV12-3/TRBV12-4

CDR3nt: TGCAGCGTTGAAAGTCCGCACCAAGACAATGAGCAGTTCTTC
CDR3aa: CSVESPHQDNEQFF
j_gene: TRBJ2-1
abundance: NA
d_gene: NA
v_gene: TRBV29-1

CDR3nt: TGCAGTGCTTGTCAGGGTTTTAACACTGAAGCTTTCTTT
CDR3aa: CSACQGFNTEAFF
j_gene: TRBJ1-1
abundance: NA
d_gene: NA
v_gene: TRBV20-1

CDR3nt: TGCAGCGTTGAAGGACAGGGTTACGAGCAGTACTTC
CDR3aa: CSVEGQGYEQYF
j_gene: TRBJ2-7
abundance: many
d_gene: TRBD1
v_gene: TRBV29-1

CDR3nt: TGCGCCAGCAGCTCCGGGGGGCGGTTACTAGCGGGAGGAGAGACCCAGTACTTC
CDR3aa: CASSSGGRLLAGGETQYF
j_gene: TRBJ2-5
abundance: NA
d_gene: TRBD2
v_gene: TRBV5-1